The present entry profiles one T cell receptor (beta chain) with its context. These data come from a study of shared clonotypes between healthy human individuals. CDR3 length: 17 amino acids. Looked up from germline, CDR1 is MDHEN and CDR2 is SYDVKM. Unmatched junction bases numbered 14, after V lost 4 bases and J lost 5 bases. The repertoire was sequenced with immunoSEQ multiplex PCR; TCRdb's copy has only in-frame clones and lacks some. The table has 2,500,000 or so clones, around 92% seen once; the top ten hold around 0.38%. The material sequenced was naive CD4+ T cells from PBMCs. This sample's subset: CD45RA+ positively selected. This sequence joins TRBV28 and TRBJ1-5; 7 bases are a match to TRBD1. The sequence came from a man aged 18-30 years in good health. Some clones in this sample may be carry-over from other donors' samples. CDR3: CASSSPGRGMSDQPQHF. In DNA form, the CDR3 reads TGTGCCAGCAGTTCACCGGGCAGGGGGATGAGCGATCAGCCCCAGCATTTT.